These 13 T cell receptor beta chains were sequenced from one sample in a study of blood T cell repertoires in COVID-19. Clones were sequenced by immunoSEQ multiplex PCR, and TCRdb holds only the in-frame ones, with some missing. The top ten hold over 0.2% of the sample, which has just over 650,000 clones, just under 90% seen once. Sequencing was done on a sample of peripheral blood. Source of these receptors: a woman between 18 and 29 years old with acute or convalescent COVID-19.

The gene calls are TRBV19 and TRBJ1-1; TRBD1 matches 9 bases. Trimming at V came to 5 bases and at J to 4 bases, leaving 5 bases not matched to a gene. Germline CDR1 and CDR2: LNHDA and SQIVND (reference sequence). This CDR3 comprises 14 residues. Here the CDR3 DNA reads TGTGCCAGTAGTCACAGGGGGCGCGTCACTGAAGCTTTCTTT. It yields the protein CASSHRGRVTEAFF. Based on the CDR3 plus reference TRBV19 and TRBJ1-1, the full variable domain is DGGITQSPKYLFRKEGQNVTLSCEQNLNHDAMYWYRQDPGQGLRLIYYSQIVNDFQKGDIAEGYSVSREKKESFPLTVTSAQKNPTAFYLCASSHRGRVTEAFFGQGTRLTVV.

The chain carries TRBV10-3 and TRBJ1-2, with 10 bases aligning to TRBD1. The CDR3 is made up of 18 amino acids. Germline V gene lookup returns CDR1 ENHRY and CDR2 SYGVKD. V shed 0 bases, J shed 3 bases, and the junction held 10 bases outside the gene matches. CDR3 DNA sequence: TGTGCCATCAGTGAGTCGATTTTTTTGGGACAGGGGTACTATGGCTACACCTTC. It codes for CAISESIFLGQGYYGYTF.

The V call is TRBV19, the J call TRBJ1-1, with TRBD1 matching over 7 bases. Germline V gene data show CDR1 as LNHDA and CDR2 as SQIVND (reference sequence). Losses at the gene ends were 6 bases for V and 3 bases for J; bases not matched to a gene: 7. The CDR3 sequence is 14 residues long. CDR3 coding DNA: TGTGCCAGTAGGACAGGGTTAGTGGACACTGAAGCTTTCTTT. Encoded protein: CASRTGLVDTEAFF.

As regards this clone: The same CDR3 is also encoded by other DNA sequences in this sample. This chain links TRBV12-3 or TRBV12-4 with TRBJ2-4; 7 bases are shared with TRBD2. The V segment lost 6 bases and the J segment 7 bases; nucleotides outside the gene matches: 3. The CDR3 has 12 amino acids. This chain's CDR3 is CASSLGGNIQYF. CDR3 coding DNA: TGTGCCAGCAGCCTCGGGGGGAACATTCAGTACTTC.

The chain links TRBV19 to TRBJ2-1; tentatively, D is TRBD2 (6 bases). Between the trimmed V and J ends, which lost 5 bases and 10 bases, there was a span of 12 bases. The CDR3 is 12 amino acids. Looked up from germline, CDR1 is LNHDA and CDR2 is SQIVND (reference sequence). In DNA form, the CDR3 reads TGTGCCAGTAGTTTGGGGGGATTAGAGCAGTTCTTC. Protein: CASSLGGLEQFF.

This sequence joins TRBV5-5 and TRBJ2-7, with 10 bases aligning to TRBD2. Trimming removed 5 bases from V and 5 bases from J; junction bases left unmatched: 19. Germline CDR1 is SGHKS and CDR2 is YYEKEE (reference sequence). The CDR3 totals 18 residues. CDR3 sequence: CASSGPSGGPGGVHEQYF. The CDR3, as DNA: TGTGCCAGCAGTGGGCCTAGCGGGGGACCGGGCGGAGTCCACGAGCAGTACTTC.

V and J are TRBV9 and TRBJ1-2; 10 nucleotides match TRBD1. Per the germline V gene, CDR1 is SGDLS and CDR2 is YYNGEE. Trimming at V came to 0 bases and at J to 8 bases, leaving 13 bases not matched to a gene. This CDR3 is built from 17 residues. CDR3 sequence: CASSVEGGGTGALGYTF. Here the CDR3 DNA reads TGTGCCAGCAGCGTAGAGGGGGGTGGGACAGGGGCTCTCGGCTACACCTTC. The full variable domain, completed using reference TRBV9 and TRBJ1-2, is DSGVTQTPKHLITATGQRVTLRCSPRSGDLSVYWYQQSLDQGLQFLIQYYNGEERAKGNILERFSAQQFPDLHSELNLSSLELGDSALYFCASSVEGGGTGALGYTFGSGTRLTVV.

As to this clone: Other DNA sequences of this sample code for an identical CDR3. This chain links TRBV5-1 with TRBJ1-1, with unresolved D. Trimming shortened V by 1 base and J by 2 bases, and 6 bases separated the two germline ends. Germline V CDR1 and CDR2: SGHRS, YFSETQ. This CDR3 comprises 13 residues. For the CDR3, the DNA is TGCGCCAGCAGCTTGAGAGGCAACACTGAAGCTTTCTTT. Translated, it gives CASSLRGNTEAFF.

The CDR3 reads CASSTGRGLNTEAFF. CDR3 sequence (DNA): TGTGCCAGCAGTACCGGAAGGGGGCTGAACACTGAAGCTTTCTTT. The chain employs TRBV6-6 and TRBJ1-1; 7 bases map to TRBD1. This CDR3 spans 15 amino acids. The V and J ends lost 5 bases and 0 bases, in that order; junction bases with no gene match: 6. Germline lookup yields CDR1 MNHNY and CDR2 SVGAGI (reference sequence).

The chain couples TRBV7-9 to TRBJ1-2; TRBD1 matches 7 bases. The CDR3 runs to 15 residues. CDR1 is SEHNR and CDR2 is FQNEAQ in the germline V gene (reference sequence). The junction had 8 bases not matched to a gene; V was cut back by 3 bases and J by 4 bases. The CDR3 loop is CASSFQTGPLYGYTF. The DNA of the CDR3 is TGTGCCAGCAGCTTCCAGACAGGGCCACTCTATGGCTACACCTTC.

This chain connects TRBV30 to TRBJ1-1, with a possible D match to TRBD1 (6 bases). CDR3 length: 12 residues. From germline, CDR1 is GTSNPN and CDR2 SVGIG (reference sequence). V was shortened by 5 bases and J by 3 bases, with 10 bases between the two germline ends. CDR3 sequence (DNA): TGTGCCTGGTCACAGGGCTACACTGAAGCTTTCTTT. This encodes CAWSQGYTEAFF. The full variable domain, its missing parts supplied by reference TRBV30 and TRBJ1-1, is SQTIHQWPATLVQPVGSPLSLECTVEGTSNPNLYWYRQAAGRGLQLLFYSVGIGQISSEVPQNLSASRPQDRQFILSSKKLLLSDSGFYLCAWSQGYTEAFFGQGTRLTVV.

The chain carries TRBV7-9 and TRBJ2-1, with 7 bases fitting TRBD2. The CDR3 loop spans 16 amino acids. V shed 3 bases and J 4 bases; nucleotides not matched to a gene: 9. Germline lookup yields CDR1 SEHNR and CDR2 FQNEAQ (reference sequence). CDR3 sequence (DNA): TGTGCCAGCAGCTTCCGCGCGGGGGACTCTTACAATGAGCAGTTCTTC. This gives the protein CASSFRAGDSYNEQFF.

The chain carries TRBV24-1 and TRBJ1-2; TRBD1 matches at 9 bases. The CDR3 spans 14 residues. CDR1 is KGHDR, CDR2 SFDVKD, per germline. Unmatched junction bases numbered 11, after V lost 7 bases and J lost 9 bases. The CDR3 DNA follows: TGTGCCACCAGAGGGGACAGGGAACCTTTAAGCTACACCTTC. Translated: CATRGDREPLSYTF.